These 16 T cell receptor beta chains were all obtained from the same sample, sequenced in a study of CD8+CD57+ T cells in acquired aplastic anemia. Genomic DNA, serving as template, underwent TCR beta VDJ and CDR3 profiling. TCRdb ran MiXCR on the reads and lists one entry per CDR3 protein. The table lists around 150,000 distinct CDR3 sequences, around 75% of them singletons, with about 50% in the top ten. Patients picked for sequencing had shown CD8+CD57+ cell expansion detected by flow cytometry. What was sequenced was sorted CD4+, CD8+, or CD8+CD57+ T cells (not recorded which) from PBMCs. The source of these receptors is a human donor with aplastic anemia.

This rearrangement joins TRBV7-8 to TRBJ2-1; D may be TRBD2 (5 bases). This CDR3 has 16 residues. The germline CDR1 and CDR2 sequences are SGHVS and FQNEAQ. V was trimmed by 3 bases and J by 0 bases, leaving 12 bases between them. DNA for the CDR3: TGTGCCAGCAGCTTGCCCAAGCGGTACTCCTACAATGAGCAGTTCTTC. Translation gives CASSLPKRYSYNEQFF.

The chain couples TRBV12-3 or TRBV12-4 to TRBJ1-2; no reliable D call. The CDR3 totals 14 residues. V lost 6 bases and J lost 1, with 12 bases in between. CDR3 loop: CASSWAAINYGYTF. The CDR3 nucleotides are TGTGCCAGCAGCTGGGCCGCAATTAACTATGGCTACACCTTC.

The CDR3 region is CASSFTSTGELFF. CDR3 bases: TGTGCCAGCAGCTTTACTAGTACCGGGGAGCTGTTTTTT. V gene TRBV7-9 combines with J gene TRBJ2-2, with D tentatively TRBD2 (5 bases). Trimming pared 3 bases from V and 5 bases from J, leaving 7 bases between. The CDR3 extends over 13 amino acids. CDR1 and CDR2 from the germline V gene are SEHNR and FQNEAQ (reference sequence).

The V call is TRBV11-2, the J call TRBJ2-5; D gene ambiguous. The V gene's germline CDR1 is SGHAT and CDR2 FQNNGV. The CDR3 length is 14 residues. V lost 5 bases, J lost 3 bases, and 13 bases lay in between. The CDR3 DNA reads as TGTGCCAGCAGCCGATGGGGAAATAAAGAGACCCAGTACTTC. Translating it yields CASSRWGNKETQYF.

The chain couples TRBV11-3 to TRBJ2-2, with TRBD1 matching over 11 bases. V dropped 6 bases and J dropped 7; count of bases not matched to a gene: 7. The CDR3 sequence is 15 residues long. Germline loops: CDR1 SGHNT, CDR2 YENEEA. CDR3 protein: CASRRTGGKVGELFF. The CDR3 DNA sequence: TGTGCCAGCAGGAGGACAGGGGGCAAGGTCGGGGAGCTGTTTTTT.

The chain employs TRBV4-1 and TRBJ2-7; TRBD2 is a possible D gene (6 bases). The CDR3 runs to 13 residues. V was cut by 4 bases and J by 4 bases, with 11 bases left in between. Germline CDR1 reads MGHRA; CDR2 reads YSYEKL. The CDR3, as DNA: TGCGCCAGCAGCCCGTTGGAGGGTTACGAGCAGTACTTC. Its protein is CASSPLEGYEQYF.

The rearrangement uses TRBV19 and TRBJ2-2; TRBD1 agrees at 8 bases. CDR1 is LNHDA and CDR2 is SQIVND in the germline V gene (reference sequence). V lost 10 bases and J lost 1; bases outside the gene matches: 5. The CDR3 spans 14 residues. CDR3 DNA sequence: TGTGCCATCCACAGGGGGAAGAACACCGGGGAGCTGTTTTTT. Its translation is CAIHRGKNTGELFF.

This clonotype has a single count. This rearrangement joins TRBV12-3 or TRBV12-4 to TRBJ1-1; D unclear. The ends were cut back, 1 base at V and 5 bases at J, with 11 bases in the middle. The CDR3 has 14 residues. The CDR3 is CASSLGTGWTEAFF. The CDR3 nucleotides read TGTGCCAGCAGTTTAGGGACGGGGTGGACTGAAGCTTTCTTT.

The genes are TRBV19 and TRBJ2-7; D is possibly TRBD2 (5 bases). The CDR3 covers 15 residues. The ends were cut back, 8 bases at V and 3 bases at J, with 20 bases in the middle. CDR1 and CDR2 from the germline V gene are LNHDA and SQIVND (reference sequence). For the CDR3, the DNA is TGTGCCAGTCTTAATGCGGGTAACCCTCTCTACGAGCAGTACTTC. Its protein product is CASLNAGNPLYEQYF. Filled out from reference TRBV19 and TRBJ2-7, the complete variable domain reads DGGITQSPKYLFRKEGQNVTLSCEQNLNHDAMYWYRQDPGQGLRLIYYSQIVNDFQKGDIAEGYSVSREKKESFPLTVTSAQKNPTAFYLCASLNAGNPLYEQYFGPGTRLTVT.

The J gene is TRBJ2-2, the V gene TRBV10-3, with 8 positions matching TRBD1. V shed 4 bases and J 1 base; nucleotides not matched to a gene: 2. This CDR3 spans 15 amino acids. Germline V gene lookup returns CDR1 ENHRY and CDR2 SYGVKD. DNA for the CDR3: TGTGCCATCAGTGGAGACAGGGGGAACACCGGGGAGCTGTTTTTT. This gives the protein CAISGDRGNTGELFF.

V is TRBV19 and J is TRBJ2-1; D may be TRBD1 or TRBD2 (5 bases each). V lost 3 bases to trimming and J lost 6 bases, with 12 bases between them. The CDR3 has 14 amino acids. Germline V CDR1 and CDR2: LNHDA, SQIVND (reference sequence). CDR3 DNA: TGTGCCAGTAGTATTTGGGACCGTTCCAATGAGCAGTTCTTC. Protein product: CASSIWDRSNEQFF.

This clonotype has a count of ten or more. The chain links TRBV25-1 to TRBJ1-1; D not resolved. CDR3 length: 15 residues. Trimming removed 1 base at V and 1 base at J, with 10 bases between. In germline, CDR1 is MGHDK, CDR2 SYGVNS. The CDR3 loop reads CASSESGAGNTEAFF. CDR3 DNA: TGTGCCAGCAGTGAATCGGGTGCGGGGAACACTGAAGCTTTCTTT.

The chain joins TRBV7-2 to TRBJ1-4, with TRBD1 identical over 9 bases. Germline values: CDR1 SGHTA, CDR2 FQGNSA. Trimming removed 3 bases from V and 5 bases from J; junction bases left unmatched: 1. The CDR3 is 14 residues long. The CDR3 region is CASSFDRGNEKLFF. In nucleotides, the CDR3 is TGTGCCAGCAGCTTCGACAGGGGGAATGAAAAACTGTTTTTT.

The V and J genes are TRBV7-8 and TRBJ1-2, with D maybe TRBD1 (6 bases). The CDR3 is 15 amino acids. The germline CDR1 and CDR2 sequences are SGHVS and FQNEAQ. Trimming shortened V by 3 bases and J by 3 bases, and 14 bases separated the two germline ends. CDR3 in amino acids: CASSFGQRQDYGYTF. The CDR3 DNA follows: TGTGCCAGCAGCTTCGGACAGCGTCAAGACTATGGCTACACCTTC. Looking up the rest from reference TRBV7-8 and TRBJ1-2 gives the full variable domain: GAGVSQSPRYKVAKRGQDVALRCDPISGHVSLFWYQQALGQGPEFLTYFQNEAQLDKSGLPSDRFFAERPEGSVSTLKIQRTQQEDSAVYLCASSFGQRQDYGYTFGSGTRLTVV.

J is TRBJ2-6 and V is TRBV4-3; D gene uncertain. V was shortened by 3 bases and J by 0 bases, with 6 bases between the two germline ends. The CDR3 sequence is 15 residues long. Per the germline V gene, CDR1 is LGHNA and CDR2 is YSLEER. The CDR3 region has the DNA TGCGCCAGCAGCCACGCAGTCTCTGGGGCCAACGTCCTGACTTTC. It translates to CASSHAVSGANVLTF.

This chain uses TRBV2 with TRBJ1-1, with D possibly TRBD1 on 5 matching bases. Looked up from germline, CDR1 is SNHLY and CDR2 is FYNNEI. CDR3 length: 12 residues. The germline V and J ends were trimmed by 8 bases and 1 base, with 8 bases remaining between them. The CDR3, as DNA: TGTGCCAGCGAGGACACGAACACTGAAGCTTTCTTT. Translation gives CASEDTNTEAFF.